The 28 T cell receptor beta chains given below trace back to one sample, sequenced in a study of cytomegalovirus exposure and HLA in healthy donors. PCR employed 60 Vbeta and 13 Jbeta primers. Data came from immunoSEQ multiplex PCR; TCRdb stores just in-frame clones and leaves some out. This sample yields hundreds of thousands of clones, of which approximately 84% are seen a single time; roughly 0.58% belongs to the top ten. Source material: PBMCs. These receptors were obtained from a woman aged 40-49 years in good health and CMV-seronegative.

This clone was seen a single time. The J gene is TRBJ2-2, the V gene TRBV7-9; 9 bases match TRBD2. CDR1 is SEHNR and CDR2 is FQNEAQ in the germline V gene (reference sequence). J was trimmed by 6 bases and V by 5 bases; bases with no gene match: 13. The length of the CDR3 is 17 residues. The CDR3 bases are TGTGCCAGCAGCCCAGCGATGCGGGGGGGCCAGGCCGGGGAGCTGTTTTTT. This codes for CASSPAMRGGQAGELFF.

This CDR3 is CASSIGREAGTQYF. CDR3 coding DNA: TGTGCCAGTAGTATCGGACGGGAAGCGGGTACGCAGTATTTT. The chain employs TRBV19 and TRBJ2-3; D perhaps matches TRBD2 (6 bases). Trimming removed 3 bases at V and 8 bases at J, with 15 bases between. Germline CDR1 LNHDA, CDR2 SQIVND (reference sequence). This CDR3 has 14 amino acids.

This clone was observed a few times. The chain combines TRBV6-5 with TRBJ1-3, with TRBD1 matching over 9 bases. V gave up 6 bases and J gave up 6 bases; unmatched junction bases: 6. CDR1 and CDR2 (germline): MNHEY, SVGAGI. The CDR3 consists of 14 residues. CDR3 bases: TGTGCCAGCAGGACGGGACAGGGTAAAAACACCATATATTTT. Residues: CASRTGQGKNTIYF.

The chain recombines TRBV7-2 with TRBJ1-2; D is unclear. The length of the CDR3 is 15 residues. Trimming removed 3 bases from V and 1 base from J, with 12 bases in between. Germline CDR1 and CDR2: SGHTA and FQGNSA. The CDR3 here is CASSFRTGGNYGYTF. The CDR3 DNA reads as TGTGCCAGCAGCTTCCGAACGGGAGGTAACTATGGCTACACCTTC.

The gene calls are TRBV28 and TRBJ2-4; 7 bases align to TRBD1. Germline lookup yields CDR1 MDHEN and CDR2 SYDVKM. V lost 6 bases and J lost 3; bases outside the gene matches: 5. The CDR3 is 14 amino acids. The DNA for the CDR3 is TGTGCCAGCAGCTATCGGACAGGCAAAAACATTCAGTACTTC. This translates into CASSYRTGKNIQYF. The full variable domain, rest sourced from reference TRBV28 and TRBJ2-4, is DVKVTQSSRYLVKRTGEKVFLECVQDMDHENMFWYRQDPGLGLRLIYFSYDVKMKEKGDIPEGYSVSREKKERFSLILESASTNQTSMYLCASSYRTGKNIQYFGAGTRLSVL.

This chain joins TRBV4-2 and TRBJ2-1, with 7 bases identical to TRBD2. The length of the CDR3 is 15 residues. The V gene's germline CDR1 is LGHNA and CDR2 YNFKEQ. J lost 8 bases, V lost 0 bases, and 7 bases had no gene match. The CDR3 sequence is CASSQDPSGGDEQFF. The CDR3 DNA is TGTGCCAGCAGCCAAGACCCTAGCGGAGGGGATGAGCAGTTCTTC.

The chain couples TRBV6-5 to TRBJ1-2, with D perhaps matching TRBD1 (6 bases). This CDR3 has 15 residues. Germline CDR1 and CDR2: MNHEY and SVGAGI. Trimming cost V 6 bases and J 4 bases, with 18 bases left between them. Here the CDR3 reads CASRSQGLRGYGYTF. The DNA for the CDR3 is TGTGCCAGCAGATCCCAGGGGTTAAGGGGCTATGGCTACACCTTC.

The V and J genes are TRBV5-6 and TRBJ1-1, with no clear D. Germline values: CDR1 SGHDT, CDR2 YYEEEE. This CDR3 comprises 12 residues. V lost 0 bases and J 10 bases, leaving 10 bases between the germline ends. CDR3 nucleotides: TGTGCCAGCAGCTTGGCCGCGGGCGCAGCTTTCTTT. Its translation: CASSLAAGAAFF.

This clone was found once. The CDR3 loop is CASSHWGPVGTGELFF. The CDR3 DNA sequence: TGTGCCAGCAGTCATTGGGGCCCGGTCGGGACCGGGGAGCTGTTTTTT. The rearrangement uses TRBV27 and TRBJ2-2; D is perhaps TRBD1 (5 bases). Trimming left V 5 bases short and J 5 bases short, with 18 bases between. Germline loops: CDR1 MNHEY, CDR2 SMNVEV (reference sequence). The CDR3 is made up of 16 amino acids.

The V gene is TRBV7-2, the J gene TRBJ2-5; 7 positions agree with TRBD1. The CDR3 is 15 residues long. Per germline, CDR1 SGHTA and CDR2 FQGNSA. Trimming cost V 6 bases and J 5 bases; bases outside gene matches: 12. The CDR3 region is CASSFQPWTGETQYF. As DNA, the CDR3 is TGTGCCAGCAGTTTCCAGCCCTGGACAGGCGAGACCCAGTACTTC.

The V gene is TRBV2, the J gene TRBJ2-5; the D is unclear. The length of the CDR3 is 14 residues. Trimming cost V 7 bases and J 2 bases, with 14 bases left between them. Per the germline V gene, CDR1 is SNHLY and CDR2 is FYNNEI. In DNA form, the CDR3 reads TGTGCCAGCACTCCTTCTCGGGTTCAAGAGACCCAGTACTTC. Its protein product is CASTPSRVQETQYF.

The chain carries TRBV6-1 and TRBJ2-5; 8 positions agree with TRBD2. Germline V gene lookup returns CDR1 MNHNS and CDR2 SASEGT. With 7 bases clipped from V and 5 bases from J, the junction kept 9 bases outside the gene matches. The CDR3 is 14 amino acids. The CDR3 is CASKRGTFDETQYF. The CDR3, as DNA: TGTGCCAGCAAGCGGGGGACGTTCGATGAGACCCAGTACTTC.

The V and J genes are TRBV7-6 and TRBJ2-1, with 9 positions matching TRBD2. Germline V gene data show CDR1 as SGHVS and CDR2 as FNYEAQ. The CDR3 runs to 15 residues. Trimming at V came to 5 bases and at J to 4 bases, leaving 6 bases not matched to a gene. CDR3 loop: CASSLKTSGYNEQFF. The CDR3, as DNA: TGTGCCAGCAGCCTTAAGACTAGCGGTTACAATGAGCAGTTCTTC.

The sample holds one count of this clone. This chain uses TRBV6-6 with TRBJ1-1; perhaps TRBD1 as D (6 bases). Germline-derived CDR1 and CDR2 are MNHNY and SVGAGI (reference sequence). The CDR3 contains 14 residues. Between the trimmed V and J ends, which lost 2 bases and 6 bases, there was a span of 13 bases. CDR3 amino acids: CASSYGAGGAEAFF. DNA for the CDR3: TGTGCCAGCAGTTACGGGGCGGGGGGCGCTGAAGCTTTCTTT.

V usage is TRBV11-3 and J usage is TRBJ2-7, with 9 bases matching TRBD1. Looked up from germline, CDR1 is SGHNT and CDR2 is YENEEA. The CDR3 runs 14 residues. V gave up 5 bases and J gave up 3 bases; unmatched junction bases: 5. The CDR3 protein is CASSPRTGDYEQYF. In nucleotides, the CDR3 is TGTGCCAGCAGCCCCCGGACAGGGGACTACGAGCAGTACTTC.

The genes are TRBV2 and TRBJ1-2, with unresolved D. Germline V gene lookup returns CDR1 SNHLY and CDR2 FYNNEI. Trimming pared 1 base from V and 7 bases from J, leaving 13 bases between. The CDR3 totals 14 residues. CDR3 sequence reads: CASSEGGGRGGYTF. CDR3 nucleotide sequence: TGTGCCAGCAGTGAAGGGGGAGGAAGAGGTGGCTACACCTTC.

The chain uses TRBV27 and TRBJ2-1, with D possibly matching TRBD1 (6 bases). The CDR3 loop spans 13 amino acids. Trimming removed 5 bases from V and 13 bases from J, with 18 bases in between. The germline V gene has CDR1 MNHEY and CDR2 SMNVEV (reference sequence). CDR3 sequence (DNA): TGTGCCAGCAGTGGGGGAAGTACAGGGACCCAGTTCTTC. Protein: CASSGGSTGTQFF.

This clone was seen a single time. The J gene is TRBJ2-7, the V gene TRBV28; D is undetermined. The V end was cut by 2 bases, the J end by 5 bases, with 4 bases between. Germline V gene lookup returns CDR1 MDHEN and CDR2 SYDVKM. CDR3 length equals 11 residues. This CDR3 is CASSLVDEQYF. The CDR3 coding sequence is TGTGCCAGCAGTTTAGTAGACGAGCAGTACTTC.

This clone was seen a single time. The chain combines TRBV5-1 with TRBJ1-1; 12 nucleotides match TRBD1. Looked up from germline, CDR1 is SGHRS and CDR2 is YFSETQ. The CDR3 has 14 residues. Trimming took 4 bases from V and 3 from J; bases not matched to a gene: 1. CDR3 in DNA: TGCGCCAGCAGCGGGACAGGGGGCCACACTGAAGCTTTCTTT. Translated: CASSGTGGHTEAFF.

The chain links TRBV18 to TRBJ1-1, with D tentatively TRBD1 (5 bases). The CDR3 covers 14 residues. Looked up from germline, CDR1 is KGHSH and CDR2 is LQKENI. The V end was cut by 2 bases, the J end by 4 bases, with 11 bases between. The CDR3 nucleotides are TGTGCCAGCTCACCAGGGGCGGTGGGCACTGAAGCTTTCTTT. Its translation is CASSPGAVGTEAFF. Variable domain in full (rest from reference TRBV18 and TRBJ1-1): NAGVMQNPRHLVRRRGQEARLRCSPMKGHSHVYWYRQLPEEGLKFMVYLQKENIIDESGMPKERFSAEFPKEGPSILRIQQVVRGDSAAYFCASSPGAVGTEAFFGQGTRLTVV.

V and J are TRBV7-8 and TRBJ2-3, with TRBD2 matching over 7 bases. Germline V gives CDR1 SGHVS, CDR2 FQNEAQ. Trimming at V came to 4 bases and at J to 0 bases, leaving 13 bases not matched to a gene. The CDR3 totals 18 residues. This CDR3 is CASSSLAGVGTSTDTQYF. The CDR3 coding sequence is TGTGCCAGCAGCTCCCTTGCGGGGGTTGGAACTAGCACAGATACGCAGTATTTT.

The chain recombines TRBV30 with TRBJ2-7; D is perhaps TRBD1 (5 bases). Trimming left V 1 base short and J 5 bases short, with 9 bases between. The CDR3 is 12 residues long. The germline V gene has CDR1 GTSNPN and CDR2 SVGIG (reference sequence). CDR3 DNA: TGTGCCTGGAGTGAGACAGTTAACGAGCAGTACTTC. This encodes CAWSETVNEQYF.

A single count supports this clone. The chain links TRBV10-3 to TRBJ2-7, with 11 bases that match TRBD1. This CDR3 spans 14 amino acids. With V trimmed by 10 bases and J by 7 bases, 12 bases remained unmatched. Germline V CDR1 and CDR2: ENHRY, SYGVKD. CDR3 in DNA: TGTGCCACCCGGGGACAGGGGGACTTGGGGGAGCAGTACTTC. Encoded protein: CATRGQGDLGEQYF.

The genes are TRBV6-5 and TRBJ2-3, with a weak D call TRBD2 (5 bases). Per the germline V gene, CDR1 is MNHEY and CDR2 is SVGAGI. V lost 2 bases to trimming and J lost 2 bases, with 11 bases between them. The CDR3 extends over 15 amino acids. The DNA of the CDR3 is TGTGCCAGCAGTTACAGAAGGCGGGTCACAGATACGCAGTATTTT. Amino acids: CASSYRRRVTDTQYF.

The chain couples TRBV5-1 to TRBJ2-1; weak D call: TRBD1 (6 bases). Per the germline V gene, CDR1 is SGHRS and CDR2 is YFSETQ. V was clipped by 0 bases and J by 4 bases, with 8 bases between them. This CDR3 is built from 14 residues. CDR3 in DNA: TGCGCCAGCAGCTTGGGACAGGATTACAATGAGCAGTTCTTC. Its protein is CASSLGQDYNEQFF.

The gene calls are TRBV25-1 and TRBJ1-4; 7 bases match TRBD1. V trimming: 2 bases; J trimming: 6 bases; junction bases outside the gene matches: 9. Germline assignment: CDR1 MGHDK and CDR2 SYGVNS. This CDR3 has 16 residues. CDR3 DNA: TGTGCCAGCAGTGAACCTCGACAGGGAGGAGATGAAAAACTGTTTTTT. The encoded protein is CASSEPRQGGDEKLFF.

The CDR3 is CASSGRDRGIDGYTF. The CDR3 nucleotides are TGTGCCAGCAGCGGCCGGGACAGGGGAATTGATGGCTACACCTTC. This sequence joins TRBV14 and TRBJ1-2, with TRBD1 matching over 10 bases. V lost 5 bases to trimming and J lost 6 bases; unmatched junction nucleotides: 9. Looked up from germline, CDR1 is SGHDN and CDR2 is FVKESK. This CDR3 has 15 amino acids.

The CDR3 DNA reads as TGTGCCAGCTCACCACCTACTAGGTCGATCTCCTACAATGAGCAGTTCTTC. Translation gives CASSPPTRSISYNEQFF. J is TRBJ2-1 and V is TRBV18, with D tentatively TRBD2 (5 bases). V lost 0 bases and J 0 bases, leaving 12 bases between the germline ends. The CDR3 has 17 amino acids. Per the germline V gene, CDR1 is KGHSH and CDR2 is LQKENI.